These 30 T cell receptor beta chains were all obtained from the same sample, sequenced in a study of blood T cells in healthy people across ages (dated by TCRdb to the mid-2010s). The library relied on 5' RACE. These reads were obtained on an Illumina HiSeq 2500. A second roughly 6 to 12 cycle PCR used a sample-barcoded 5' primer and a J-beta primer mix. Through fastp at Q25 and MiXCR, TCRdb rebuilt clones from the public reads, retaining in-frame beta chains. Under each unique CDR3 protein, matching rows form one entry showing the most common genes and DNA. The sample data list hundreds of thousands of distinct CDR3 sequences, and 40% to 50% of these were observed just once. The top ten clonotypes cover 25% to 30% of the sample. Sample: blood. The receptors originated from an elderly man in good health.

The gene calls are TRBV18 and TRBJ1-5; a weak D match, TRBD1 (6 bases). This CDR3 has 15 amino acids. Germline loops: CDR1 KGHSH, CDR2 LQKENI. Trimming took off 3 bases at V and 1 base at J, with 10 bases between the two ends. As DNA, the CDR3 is TGTGCCAGCTCACCTAAAGACAGGAGCAATCAGCCCCAGCATTTT. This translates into CASSPKDRSNQPQHF.

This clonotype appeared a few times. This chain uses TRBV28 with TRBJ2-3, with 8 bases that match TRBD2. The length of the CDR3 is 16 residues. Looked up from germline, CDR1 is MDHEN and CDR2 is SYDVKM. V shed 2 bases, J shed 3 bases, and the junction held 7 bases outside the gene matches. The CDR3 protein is CASSLNFLAGTDTQYF. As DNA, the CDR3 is TGTGCCAGCAGTTTAAACTTCCTAGCGGGTACAGATACGCAGTATTTT.

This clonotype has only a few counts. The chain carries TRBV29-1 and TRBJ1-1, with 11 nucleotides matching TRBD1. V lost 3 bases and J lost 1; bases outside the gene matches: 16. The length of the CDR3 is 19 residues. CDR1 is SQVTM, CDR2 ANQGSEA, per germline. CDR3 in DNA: TGCAGCGTTGATTTACGGCTAGGACAGGGGGCAGGAAGGAACACTGAAGCTTTCTTT. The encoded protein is CSVDLRLGQGAGRNTEAFF.

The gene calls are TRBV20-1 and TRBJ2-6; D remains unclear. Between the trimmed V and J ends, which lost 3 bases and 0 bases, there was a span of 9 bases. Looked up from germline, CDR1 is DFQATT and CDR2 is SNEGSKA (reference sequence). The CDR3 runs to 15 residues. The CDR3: CSASGQLSGANVLTF. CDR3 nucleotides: TGCAGTGCTAGCGGGCAGCTCTCTGGGGCCAACGTCCTGACTTTC.

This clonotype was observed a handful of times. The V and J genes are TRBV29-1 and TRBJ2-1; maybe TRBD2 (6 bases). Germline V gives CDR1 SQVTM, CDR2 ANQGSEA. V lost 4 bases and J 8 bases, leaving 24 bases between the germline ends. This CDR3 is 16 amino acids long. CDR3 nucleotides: TGCAGCGTTGGGGGGGTTGGGGGTCTCATCAAGCATGAGCAGTTCTTC. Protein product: CSVGGVGGLIKHEQFF.

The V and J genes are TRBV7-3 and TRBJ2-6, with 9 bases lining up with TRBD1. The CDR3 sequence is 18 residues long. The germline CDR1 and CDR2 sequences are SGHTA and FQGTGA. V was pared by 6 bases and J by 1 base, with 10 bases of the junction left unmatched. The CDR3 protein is CASSPQGTGRSGANVLTF. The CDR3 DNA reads TGTGCCAGCAGTCCTCAAGGGACAGGGAGGTCTGGGGCCAACGTCCTGACTTTC.

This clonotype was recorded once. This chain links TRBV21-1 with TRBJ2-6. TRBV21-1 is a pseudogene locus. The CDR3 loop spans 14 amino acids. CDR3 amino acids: CASTLGAGANVLTF. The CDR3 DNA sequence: TGTGCCAGCACCCTAGGAGCTGGGGCCAACGTCCTGACTTTC.

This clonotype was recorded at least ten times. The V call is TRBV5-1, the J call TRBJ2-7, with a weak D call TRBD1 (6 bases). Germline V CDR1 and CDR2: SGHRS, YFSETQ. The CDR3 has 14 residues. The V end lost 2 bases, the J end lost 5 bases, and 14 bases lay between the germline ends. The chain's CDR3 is CASSFGQLQDEQYF. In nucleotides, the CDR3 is TGCGCCAGCAGCTTCGGACAGCTTCAGGACGAGCAGTACTTC.

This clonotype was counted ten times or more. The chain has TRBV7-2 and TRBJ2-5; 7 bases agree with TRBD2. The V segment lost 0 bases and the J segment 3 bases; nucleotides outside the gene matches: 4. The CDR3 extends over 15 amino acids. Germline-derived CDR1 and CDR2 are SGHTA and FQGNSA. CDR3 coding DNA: TGTGCCAGCAGCTTAGCGGGAGGGTCGGAAGAGACCCAGTACTTC. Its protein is CASSLAGGSEETQYF.

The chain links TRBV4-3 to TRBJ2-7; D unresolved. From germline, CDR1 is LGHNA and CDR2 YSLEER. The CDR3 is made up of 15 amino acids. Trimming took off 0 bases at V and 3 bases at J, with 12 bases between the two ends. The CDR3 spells CASSQDSRRFYEQYF. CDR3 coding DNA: TGCGCCAGCAGCCAAGATTCGAGAAGGTTCTACGAGCAGTACTTC.

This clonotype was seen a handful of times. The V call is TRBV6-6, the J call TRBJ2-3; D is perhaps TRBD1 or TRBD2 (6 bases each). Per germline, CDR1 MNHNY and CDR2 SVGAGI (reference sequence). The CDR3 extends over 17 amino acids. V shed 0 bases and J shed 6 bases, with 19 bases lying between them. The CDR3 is CASSYSSARGVDDTQYF. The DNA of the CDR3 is TGTGCCAGCAGTTACTCTTCGGCTAGGGGGGTGGACGATACGCAGTATTTT.

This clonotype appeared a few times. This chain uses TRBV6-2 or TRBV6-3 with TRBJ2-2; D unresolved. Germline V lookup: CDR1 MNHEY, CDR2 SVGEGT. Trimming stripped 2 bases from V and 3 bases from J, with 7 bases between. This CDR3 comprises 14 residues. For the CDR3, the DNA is TGTGCCAGCAGTTACACGTTTGACACCGGGGAGCTGTTTTTT. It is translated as CASSYTFDTGELFF.

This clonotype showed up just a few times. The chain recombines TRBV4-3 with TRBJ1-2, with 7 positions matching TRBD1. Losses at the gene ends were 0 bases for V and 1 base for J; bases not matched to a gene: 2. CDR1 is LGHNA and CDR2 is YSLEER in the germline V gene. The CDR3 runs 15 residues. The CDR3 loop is CASSQDTGVNYGYTF. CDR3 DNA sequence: TGCGCCAGCAGCCAAGATACAGGGGTTAACTATGGCTACACCTTC.

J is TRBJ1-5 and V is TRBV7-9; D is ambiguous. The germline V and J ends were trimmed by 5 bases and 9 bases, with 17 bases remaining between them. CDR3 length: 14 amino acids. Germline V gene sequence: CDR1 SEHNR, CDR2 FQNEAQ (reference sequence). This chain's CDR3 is CASSETGPGGPQHF. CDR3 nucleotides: TGTGCCAGCAGCGAAACCGGGCCGGGAGGGCCCCAGCATTTT.

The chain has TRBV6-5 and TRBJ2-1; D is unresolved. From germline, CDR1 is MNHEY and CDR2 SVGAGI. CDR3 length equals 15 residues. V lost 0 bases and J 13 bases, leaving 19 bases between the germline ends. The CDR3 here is CASSYSNGRLETQFF. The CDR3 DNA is TGTGCCAGCAGTTACTCGAACGGCAGATTAGAGACCCAGTTCTTC.

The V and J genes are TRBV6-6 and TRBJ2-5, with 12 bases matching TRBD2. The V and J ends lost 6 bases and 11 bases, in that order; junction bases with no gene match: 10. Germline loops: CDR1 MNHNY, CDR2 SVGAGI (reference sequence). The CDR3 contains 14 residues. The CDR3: CASSLAGGPQEQYF. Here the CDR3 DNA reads TGTGCCAGCAGCCTAGCGGGAGGGCCCCAGGAGCAGTACTTC.

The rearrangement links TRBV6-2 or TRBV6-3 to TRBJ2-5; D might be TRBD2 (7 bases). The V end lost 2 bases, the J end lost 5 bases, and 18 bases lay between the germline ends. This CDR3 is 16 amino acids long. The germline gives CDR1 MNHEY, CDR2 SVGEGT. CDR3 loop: CASSYAAGGGRETQYF. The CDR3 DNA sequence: TGTGCCAGCAGTTACGCGGCCGGCGGGGGCAGGGAGACCCAGTACTTC.

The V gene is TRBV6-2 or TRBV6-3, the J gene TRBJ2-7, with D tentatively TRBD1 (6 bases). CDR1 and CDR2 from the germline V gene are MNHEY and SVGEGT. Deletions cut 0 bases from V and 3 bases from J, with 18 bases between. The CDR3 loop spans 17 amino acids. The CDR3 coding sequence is TGTGCCAGCAGTTACTCGGGGGCCAGAATAAGGAACTACGAGCAGTACTTC. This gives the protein CASSYSGARIRNYEQYF.

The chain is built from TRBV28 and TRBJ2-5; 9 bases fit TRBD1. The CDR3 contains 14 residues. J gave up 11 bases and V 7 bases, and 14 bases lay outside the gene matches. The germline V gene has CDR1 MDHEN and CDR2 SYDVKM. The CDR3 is CASKRDRAYNEQYF. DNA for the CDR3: TGTGCCAGCAAAAGGGACAGGGCCTACAATGAGCAGTACTTC.

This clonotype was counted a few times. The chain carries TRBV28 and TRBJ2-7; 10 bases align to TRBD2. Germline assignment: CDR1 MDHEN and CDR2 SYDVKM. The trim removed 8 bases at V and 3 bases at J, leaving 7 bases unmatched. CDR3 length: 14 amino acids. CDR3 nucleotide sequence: TGTGCCAGCCAACCCGGGACTAGCGTCTACGAGCAGTACTTC. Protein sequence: CASQPGTSVYEQYF. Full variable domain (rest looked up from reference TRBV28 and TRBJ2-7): DVKVTQSSRYLVKRTGEKVFLECVQDMDHENMFWYRQDPGLGLRLIYFSYDVKMKEKGDIPEGYSVSREKKERFSLILESASTNQTSMYLCASQPGTSVYEQYFGPGTRLTVT.

CDR3 residues: CSVGSTSAKNIQYF. The CDR3 DNA follows: TGCAGCGTCGGCAGCACGTCGGCCAAAAACATTCAGTACTTC. The rearrangement uses TRBV29-1 and TRBJ2-4, with D uncertain. Germline V gene sequence: CDR1 SQVTM, CDR2 ANQGSEA. This CDR3 has 14 residues. V dropped 6 bases and J dropped 1 base, with 13 bases sitting between them.

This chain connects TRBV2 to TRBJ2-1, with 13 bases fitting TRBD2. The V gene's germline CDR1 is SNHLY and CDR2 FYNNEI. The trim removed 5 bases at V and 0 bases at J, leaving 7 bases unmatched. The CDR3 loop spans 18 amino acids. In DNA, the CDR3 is TGTGCCAGCAGTACCGGGACTAGCGGGGTATTCTCCTACAATGAGCAGTTCTTC. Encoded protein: CASSTGTSGVFSYNEQFF.

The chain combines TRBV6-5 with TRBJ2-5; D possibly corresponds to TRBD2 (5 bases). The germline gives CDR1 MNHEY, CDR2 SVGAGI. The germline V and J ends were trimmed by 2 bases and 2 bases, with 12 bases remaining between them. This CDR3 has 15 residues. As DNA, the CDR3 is TGTGCCAGCAGTTACACGGCGGGCCCGCAAGAGACCCAGTACTTC. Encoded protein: CASSYTAGPQETQYF.

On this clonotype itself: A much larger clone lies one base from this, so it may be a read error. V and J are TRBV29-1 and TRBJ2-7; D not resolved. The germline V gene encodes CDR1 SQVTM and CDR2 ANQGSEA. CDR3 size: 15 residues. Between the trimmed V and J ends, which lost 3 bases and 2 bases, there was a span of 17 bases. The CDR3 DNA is TGCAGCGTTGAGGATTCGGGCGGAGTTACCTACGAGCAGTACTTC. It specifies CSVEDSGGVTYEQYF.

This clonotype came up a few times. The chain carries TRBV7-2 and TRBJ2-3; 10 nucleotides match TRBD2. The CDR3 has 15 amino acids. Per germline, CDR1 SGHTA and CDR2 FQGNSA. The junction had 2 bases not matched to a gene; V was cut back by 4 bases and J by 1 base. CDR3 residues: CASSWSGGGTDTQYF. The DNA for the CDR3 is TGTGCCAGCAGCTGGAGCGGGGGGGGCACAGATACGCAGTATTTT. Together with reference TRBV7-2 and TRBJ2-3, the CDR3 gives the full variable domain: GAGVSQSPSNKVTEKGKDVELRCDPISGHTALYWYRQSLGQGLEFLIYFQGNSAPDKSGLPSDRFSAERTGGSVSTLTIQRTQQEDSAVYLCASSWSGGGTDTQYFGPGTRLTVL.

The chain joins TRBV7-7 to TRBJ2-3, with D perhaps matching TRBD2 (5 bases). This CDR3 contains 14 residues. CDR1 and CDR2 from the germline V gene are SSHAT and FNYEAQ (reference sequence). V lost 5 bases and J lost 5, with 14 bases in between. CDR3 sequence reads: CASSAGGRKDTQYF. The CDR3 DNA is TGTGCCAGCAGCGCCGGCGGGCGGAAAGATACGCAGTATTTT.

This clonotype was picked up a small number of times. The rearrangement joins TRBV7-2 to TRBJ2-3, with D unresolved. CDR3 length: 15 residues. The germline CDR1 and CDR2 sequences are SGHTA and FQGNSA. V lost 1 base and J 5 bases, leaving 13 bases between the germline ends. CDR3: CASSLGTPIGDTQYF. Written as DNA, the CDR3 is TGTGCCAGCAGCTTAGGGACCCCGATCGGAGATACGCAGTATTTT.

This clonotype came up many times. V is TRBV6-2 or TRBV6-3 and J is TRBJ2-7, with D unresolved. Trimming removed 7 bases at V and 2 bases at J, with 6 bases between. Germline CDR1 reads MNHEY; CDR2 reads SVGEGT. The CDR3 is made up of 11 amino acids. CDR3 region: CASTAAYEQYF. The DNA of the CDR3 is TGTGCCAGCACGGCGGCCTACGAGCAGTACTTC.

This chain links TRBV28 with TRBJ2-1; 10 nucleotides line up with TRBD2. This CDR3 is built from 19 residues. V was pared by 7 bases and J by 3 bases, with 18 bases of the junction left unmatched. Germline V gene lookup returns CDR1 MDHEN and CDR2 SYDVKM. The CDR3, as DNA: TGTGCCAGCAAGCCCGCCAGCAGTTTACCTAGCGGGAGCTACAATGAGCAGTTCTTC. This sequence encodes CASKPASSLPSGSYNEQFF.

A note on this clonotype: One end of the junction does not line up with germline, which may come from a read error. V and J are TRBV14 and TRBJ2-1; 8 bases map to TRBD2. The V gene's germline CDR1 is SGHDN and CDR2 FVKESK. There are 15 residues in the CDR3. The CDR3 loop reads CASSPSGGPYNGQFF. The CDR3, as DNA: TGTGCCAGCAGCCCCAGCGGGGGCCCTTACAATGGGCAGTTCTTC.